This TCR beta chain was sequenced during a study of T cell responses to AZD1222 COVID-19 vaccine. The study's findings and limits: The study reported that nearly half of spike-specific TCRs target unmutated variant regions. A rise in Spike-specific TCR breadth and depth followed two AZD1222 doses. Donor demographics were predominantly white British with a female majority; clonal diversity may be underestimated. Mapped onto spike, vaccine-associated CD4 TCRs spanned it and were dominant at 160-218 and 743-854.

This CDR3 is 12 amino acids long. The germline CDR1 and CDR2 sequences are WNHNN and SYGVQD (reference sequence). Trimming pared 2 bases from V and 3 bases from J, leaving 5 bases between. Comment on this clone: The antigen is unknown.

Measured with immunoSEQ multiplex PCR; TCRdb has only the in-frame clones, and not every one. The sample consists of some 100,000 clones, about 90% of them appearing once. The material was peripheral blood, obtained on day 0 of AZD1222 vaccination. The chain has TRBV10-1 and TRBJ2-7; D call uncertain. The origin of this receptor is an adult in good health. The CDR3 nucleotides read TGCGCCAGCAGTGAGGGAAGCTACGAGCAGTACTTC. Its translation is CASSEGSYEQYF.